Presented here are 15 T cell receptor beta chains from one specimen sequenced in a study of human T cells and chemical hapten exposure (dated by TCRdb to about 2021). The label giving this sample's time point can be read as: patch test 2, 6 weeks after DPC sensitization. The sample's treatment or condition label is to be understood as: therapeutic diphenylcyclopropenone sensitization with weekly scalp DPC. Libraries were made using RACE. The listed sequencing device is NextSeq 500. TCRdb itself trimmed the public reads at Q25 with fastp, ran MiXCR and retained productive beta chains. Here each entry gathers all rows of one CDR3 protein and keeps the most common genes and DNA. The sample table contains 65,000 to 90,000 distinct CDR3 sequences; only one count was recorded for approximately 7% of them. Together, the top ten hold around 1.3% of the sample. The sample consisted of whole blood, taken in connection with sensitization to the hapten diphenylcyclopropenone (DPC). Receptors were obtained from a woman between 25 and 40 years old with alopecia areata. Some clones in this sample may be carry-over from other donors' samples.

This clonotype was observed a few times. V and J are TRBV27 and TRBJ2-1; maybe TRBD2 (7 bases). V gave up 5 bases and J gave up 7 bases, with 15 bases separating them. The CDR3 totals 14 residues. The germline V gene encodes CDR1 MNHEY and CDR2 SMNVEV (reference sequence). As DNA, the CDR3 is TGTGCCAGCAGTCCCCGGGGGGCGCGAAATGAGCAGTTCTTC. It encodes CASSPRGARNEQFF.

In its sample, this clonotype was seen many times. CDR3 region: CASSWGTSNNEQFF. The CDR3 DNA reads as TGCGCCAGCAGCTGGGGGACATCCAACAATGAGCAGTTCTTC. The chain has TRBV5-1 and TRBJ2-1; tentatively, D is TRBD1 (6 bases). Trimming took off 3 bases at V and 5 bases at J, with 12 bases between the two ends. The germline V gene has CDR1 SGHRS and CDR2 YFSETQ. This CDR3 spans 14 amino acids.

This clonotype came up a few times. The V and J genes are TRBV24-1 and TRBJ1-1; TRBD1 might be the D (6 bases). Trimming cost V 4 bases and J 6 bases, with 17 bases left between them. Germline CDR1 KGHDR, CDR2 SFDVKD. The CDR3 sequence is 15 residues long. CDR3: CATSEHPREGAEAFF. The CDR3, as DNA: TGTGCCACCAGTGAACATCCGAGGGAGGGGGCTGAAGCTTTCTTT.

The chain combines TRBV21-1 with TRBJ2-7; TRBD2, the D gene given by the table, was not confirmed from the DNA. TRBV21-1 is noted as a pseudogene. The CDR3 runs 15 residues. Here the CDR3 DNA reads TGTGCCAGCAGTCAAGGGCCTAGCGGGGCCCGCGAGCAGTACTTC. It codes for CASSQGPSGAREQYF.

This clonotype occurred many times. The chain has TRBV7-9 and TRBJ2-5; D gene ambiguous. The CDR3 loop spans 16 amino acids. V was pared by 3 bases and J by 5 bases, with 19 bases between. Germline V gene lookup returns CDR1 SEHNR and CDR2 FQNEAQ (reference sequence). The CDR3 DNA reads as TGTGCCAGCAGCTTTTTTCGAGGCCCAAACGGGGAGACCCAGTACTTC. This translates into CASSFFRGPNGETQYF.

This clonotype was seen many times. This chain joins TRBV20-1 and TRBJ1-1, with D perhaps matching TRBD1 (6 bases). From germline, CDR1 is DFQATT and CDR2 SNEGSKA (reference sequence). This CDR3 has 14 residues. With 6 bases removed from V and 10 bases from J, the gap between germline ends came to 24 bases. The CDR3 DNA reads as TGCAGTGCGGGAGGTGGACAGAAGGAAAGGGTAGCTTTCTTT. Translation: CSAGGGQKERVAFF.

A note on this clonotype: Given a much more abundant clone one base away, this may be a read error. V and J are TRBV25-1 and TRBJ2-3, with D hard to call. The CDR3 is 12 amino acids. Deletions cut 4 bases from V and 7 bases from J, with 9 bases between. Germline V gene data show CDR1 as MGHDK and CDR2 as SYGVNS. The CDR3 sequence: CASSVLRNTQYF. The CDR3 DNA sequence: TGTGCCAGCAGTGTCCTCCGCAATACGCAGTATTTT. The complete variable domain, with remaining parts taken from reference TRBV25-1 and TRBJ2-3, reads EADIYQTPRYLVIGTGKKITLECSQTMGHDKMYWYQQDPGMELHLIHYSYGVNSTEKGDLSSESTVSRIRTEHFPLTLESARPSHTSQYLCASSVLRNTQYFGPGTRLTVL.

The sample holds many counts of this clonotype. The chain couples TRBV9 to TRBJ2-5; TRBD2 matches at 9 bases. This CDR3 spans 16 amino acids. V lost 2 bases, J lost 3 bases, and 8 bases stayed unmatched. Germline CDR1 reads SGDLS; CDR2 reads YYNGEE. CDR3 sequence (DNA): TGTGCCAGCAGCGTTAAAGCGGGGGGCAGTAAAGAGACCCAGTACTTC. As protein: CASSVKAGGSKETQYF.

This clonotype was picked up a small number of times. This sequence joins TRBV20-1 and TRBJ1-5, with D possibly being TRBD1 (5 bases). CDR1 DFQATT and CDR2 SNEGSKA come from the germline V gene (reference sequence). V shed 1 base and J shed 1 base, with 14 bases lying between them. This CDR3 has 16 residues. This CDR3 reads CSARVQGWRSNQPQHF. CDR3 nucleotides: TGCAGTGCTAGAGTGCAGGGCTGGAGGAGCAATCAGCCCCAGCATTTT.

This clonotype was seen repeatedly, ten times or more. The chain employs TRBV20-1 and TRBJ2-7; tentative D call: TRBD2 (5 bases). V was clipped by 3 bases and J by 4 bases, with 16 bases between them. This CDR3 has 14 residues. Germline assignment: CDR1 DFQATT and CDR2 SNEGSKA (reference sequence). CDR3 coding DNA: TGCAGTGCTAGTAAGTCCAGGACGGGATACGAGCAGTACTTC. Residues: CSASKSRTGYEQYF.

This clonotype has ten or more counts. The CDR3 DNA reads TGCGCCAGCAGCGAATTTGGGATTCGGGGAGGGTATTCACCCCTCCACTTT. This codes for CASSEFGIRGGYSPLHF. The rearrangement uses TRBV5-1 and TRBJ1-6; D unresolved. V was shortened by 4 bases and J by 8 bases, with 22 bases between the two germline ends. CDR1 is SGHRS, CDR2 YFSETQ, per germline. The CDR3 loop spans 17 amino acids.

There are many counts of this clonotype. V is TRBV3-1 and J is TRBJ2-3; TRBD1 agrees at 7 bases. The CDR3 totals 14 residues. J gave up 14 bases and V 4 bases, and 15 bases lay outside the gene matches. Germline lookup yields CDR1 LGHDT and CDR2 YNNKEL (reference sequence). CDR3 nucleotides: TGTGCCAGCAGCCGTAGAACTCAGGGGGACGACCCGTATTTT. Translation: CASSRRTQGDDPYF.

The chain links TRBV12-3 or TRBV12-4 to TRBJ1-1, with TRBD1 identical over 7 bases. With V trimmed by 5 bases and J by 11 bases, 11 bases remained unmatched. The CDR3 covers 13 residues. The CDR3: CASSQGGSIMAFF. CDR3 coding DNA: TGTGCCAGCAGTCAGGGGGGCTCTATTATGGCTTTCTTT.

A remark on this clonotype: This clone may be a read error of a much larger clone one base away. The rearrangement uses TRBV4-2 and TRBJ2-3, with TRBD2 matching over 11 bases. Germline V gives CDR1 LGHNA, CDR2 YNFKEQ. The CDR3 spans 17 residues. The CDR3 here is CVSSQGTASGGPDTQYF. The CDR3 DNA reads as TGTGTCAGCAGCCAAGGAACGGCTAGCGGGGGGCCAGATACGCAGTATTTT.

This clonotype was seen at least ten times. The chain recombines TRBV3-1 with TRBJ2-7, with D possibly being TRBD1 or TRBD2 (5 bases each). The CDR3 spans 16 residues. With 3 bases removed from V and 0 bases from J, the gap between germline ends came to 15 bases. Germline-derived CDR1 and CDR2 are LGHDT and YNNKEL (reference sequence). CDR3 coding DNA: TGTGCCAGCAGCCACGATCTGGGACGGAGCTCCTACGAGCAGTACTTC. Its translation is CASSHDLGRSSYEQYF.